The next 8 T cell receptor beta chains were all read from a single sample in a study of T cells after yellow fever vaccination. TCRdb reanalysed the 5' RACE reads using MiXCR and keeps one entry per CDR3 protein. The data contain about 320,000 distinct CDR3 sequences, approximately 4% of them singletons. Sequenced here: PBMCs, sampled 15 days after the yellow fever booster vaccination. These receptors all come from a man younger than 35 who received the YFV17D yellow fever vaccine.

In its sample, this clonotype was seen a few times. The V gene is TRBV9, the J gene TRBJ1-2; 11 bases are a match to TRBD1. The V gene's germline CDR1 is SGDLS and CDR2 YYNGEE. The CDR3 has 15 amino acids. V trimming: 4 bases; J trimming: 0 bases; junction bases outside the gene matches: 2. The CDR3 nucleotides read TGTGCCAGCAGCCCGGGACAGGGGGCTAACTATGGCTACACCTTC. Residues: CASSPGQGANYGYTF.

The genes are TRBV12-3 or TRBV12-4 and TRBJ2-2, with D hard to call. The CDR3 contains 13 residues. V shed 4 bases and J shed 2 bases, with 5 bases lying between them. The CDR3 reads CASSWGNTGELFF. CDR3 DNA sequence: TGTGCCAGCAGTTGGGGAAACACCGGGGAGCTGTTTTTT.

J is TRBJ1-5 and V is TRBV7-9, with TRBD1 as a possible D gene (5 bases). With 4 bases removed from V and 0 bases from J, the gap between germline ends came to 10 bases. The CDR3 contains 15 residues. Germline V CDR1 and CDR2: SEHNR, FQNEAQ (reference sequence). Written as DNA, the CDR3 is TGTGCCAGCAGCTCCACAAGGGGTAGCAATCAGCCCCAGCATTTT. It specifies CASSSTRGSNQPQHF.

The V call is TRBV5-5, the J call TRBJ1-1; D not certain. Trimming pared 0 bases from V and 9 bases from J, leaving 15 bases between. The CDR3 is 14 residues long. Germline values: CDR1 SGHKS, CDR2 YYEKEE (reference sequence). The CDR3 protein is CASSLEGQAVQAFF. CDR3 sequence (DNA): TGTGCCAGCAGCTTGGAAGGCCAGGCAGTTCAAGCTTTCTTT.

This clonotype was picked up many times. The chain recombines TRBV11-1 with TRBJ2-5; 9 bases match TRBD2. This CDR3 spans 15 amino acids. With 2 bases clipped from V and 3 bases from J, the junction kept 4 bases outside the gene matches. Germline V lookup: CDR1 SGHAT, CDR2 FQDESV (reference sequence). CDR3 nucleotides: TGTGCCAGCAGCTTAAGGCCTAGCGGGGAAGAGACCCAGTACTTC. The encoded protein is CASSLRPSGEETQYF. The whole variable domain, filled in from reference TRBV11-1 and TRBJ2-5, reads EAEVAQSPRYKITEKSQAVAFWCDPISGHATLYWYRQILGQGPELLVQFQDESVVDDSQLPKDRFSAERLKGVDSTLKIQPAELGDSAMYLCASSLRPSGEETQYFGPGTRLLVL.

The chain joins TRBV3-1 to TRBJ2-3; D is undetermined. The CDR3 is made up of 13 amino acids. V lost 4 bases to trimming and J lost 0 bases, with 5 bases between them. Germline lookup yields CDR1 LGHDT and CDR2 YNNKEL (reference sequence). CDR3 sequence reads: CASSLQSTDTQYF. DNA for the CDR3: TGTGCCAGCAGCCTACAGAGCACAGATACGCAGTATTTT.

This clonotype was observed at least ten times. V and J are TRBV10-3 and TRBJ2-3; D unclear. The CDR3 runs to 14 residues. Germline loops: CDR1 ENHRY, CDR2 SYGVKD. Trimming took off 6 bases at V and 0 bases at J, with 10 bases between the two ends. The DNA for the CDR3 is TGTGCCATCAGACCTGATCCTAGCACAGATACGCAGTATTTT. This encodes CAIRPDPSTDTQYF.

This clonotype was picked up many times. The V call is TRBV5-1, the J call TRBJ1-1; D might be TRBD1 (5 bases). The CDR3 runs 13 residues. The germline V gene encodes CDR1 SGHRS and CDR2 YFSETQ. Trimming took off 0 bases at V and 6 bases at J, with 9 bases between the two ends. The CDR3 region has the DNA TGCGCCAGCAGCTTGGGCAGGGATGCTGAAGCTTTCTTT. Protein: CASSLGRDAEAFF. The full variable domain, rest sourced from reference TRBV5-1 and TRBJ1-1, is KAGVTQTPRYLIKTRGQQVTLSCSPISGHRSVSWYQQTPGQGLQFLFEYFSETQRNKGNFPGRFSGRQFSNSRSEMNVSTLELGDSALYLCASSLGRDAEAFFGQGTRLTVV.